The clone carrying this TCR beta chain has a single count. The antigen is undetermined. V was cut by 5 bases and J by 0 bases, with 16 bases left in between. The CDR3 is 15 residues long. The germline CDR1 and CDR2 sequences are DFQATT and SNEGSKA (reference sequence). The entry originates in a study of blood T cells in healthy people across ages. Study-wide results and caveats: Among long-lived donors, naive CD4+ cells were more numerous and diversity higher than in aged donors.

A sample-barcoded 5' primer and a J-beta primer mix were used in a second PCR of roughly 7 to 12 cycles. TCRdb reprocessed the 5' RACE reads via MiXCR and lists one record per CDR3 protein. The sample carries about 580,000 distinct CDR3 sequences, roughly 43% recorded once. The source of this sequence is a man older than 75 in good health. The V and J genes are TRBV20-1 and TRBJ1-1; D is perhaps TRBD1 (5 bases). Sequenced sample: blood. The CDR3 bases are TGCAGTGCTCGAACCGGGGCTACGTTGAACACTGAAGCTTTCTTT. Its translation: CSARTGATLNTEAFF.